One sample yielded the 20 T cell receptor beta chains listed below, sequenced in a study of T cells in Graves' hyperthyroidism and ophthalmopathy. Amplification of TCR beta CDR3 regions was performed using RNA transcripts as template. Using the HTBI primer set, a first-round RT-PCR was run on the TCR CDR3. TCRdb redid the calling of the multiplex PCR reads with MiXCR, one entry per CDR3 protein. The sample contains some 500,000 distinct CDR3 sequences, around an eighth of which appear only once. Sequenced: blood. These receptors were taken from a woman aged 18-29 years with Graves' hyperthyroidism.

In its sample, this clonotype was seen many times. The chain uses TRBV10-3 and TRBJ2-2; weak D call: TRBD1 (9 bases). The CDR3 is 15 amino acids. Deletions cut 10 bases from V and 1 base from J, with 16 bases between. From germline, CDR1 is ENHRY and CDR2 SYGVKD. CDR3 sequence reads: CATGRGQGNTGELFF. Written as DNA, the CDR3 is TGTGCCACCGGGAGGGGACAGGGGAACACCGGGGAGCTGTTTTTT.

The table lists this clonotype with many counts. V gene TRBV20-1 combines with J gene TRBJ2-2; the match to TRBD2 covers 14 bases. This CDR3 has 19 amino acids. J was trimmed by 5 bases and V by 6 bases; bases with no gene match: 17. CDR1 and CDR2 from the germline V gene are DFQATT and SNEGSKA (reference sequence). CDR3 nucleotides: TGCAGTGCCCTTACGGGACTAGCGGGAGCGGAGAGGGGGACCGGGGAGCTGTTTTTT. Translated: CSALTGLAGAERGTGELFF.

This clonotype was counted ten times or more. The chain combines TRBV29-1 with TRBJ2-3; TRBD2 agrees at 12 bases. The germline CDR1 and CDR2 sequences are SQVTM and ANQGSEA. V lost 6 bases to trimming and J lost 4 bases; unmatched junction nucleotides: 8. The length of the CDR3 is 15 residues. The CDR3 DNA reads as TGCAGCGTGATGCTAGCGGGAGGGCCCCCAGATACGCAGTATTTT. Its protein is CSVMLAGGPPDTQYF.

This clonotype was found many times. The chain recombines TRBV5-1 with TRBJ2-5; 14 bases fit TRBD2. Germline CDR1 is SGHRS and CDR2 is YFSETQ. J gave up 5 bases and V 4 bases, and 7 bases lay outside the gene matches. The CDR3 covers 16 residues. The CDR3 is CASSRGLAGVEETQYF. The CDR3 coding sequence is TGCGCCAGCAGCAGGGGACTAGCGGGAGTAGAGGAGACCCAGTACTTC.

Only a few counts were recorded for this clonotype. The chain combines TRBV7-9 with TRBJ1-1; D is unresolved. This CDR3 spans 9 amino acids. V lost 11 bases and J lost 6, with 7 bases in between. Germline V gene sequence: CDR1 SEHNR, CDR2 FQNEAQ (reference sequence). For the CDR3, the DNA is TGTGCCGGCCAGTCTGAAGCTTTCTTT. Amino acid sequence: CAGQSEAFF.

The rearrangement joins TRBV9 to TRBJ1-4; no definite D call. CDR3 length: 15 amino acids. CDR1 is SGDLS and CDR2 is YYNGEE in the germline V gene. Trimming stripped 0 bases from V and 0 bases from J, with 6 bases between. DNA of the CDR3: TGTGCCAGCAGCGTAGGGGCTGCAACTAATGAAAAACTGTTTTTT. Translated, it gives CASSVGAATNEKLFF.

This clonotype was counted at least ten times. V gene TRBV10-2 combines with J gene TRBJ1-2; no reliable D call. The CDR3 totals 13 residues. In germline, CDR1 is WSHSY, CDR2 SAAADI. The germline V and J ends were trimmed by 2 bases and 4 bases, with 8 bases remaining between them. The CDR3 nucleotides read TGCGCCAGCAGTGAGAGCCGGATCTATGGCTACACCTTC. The encoded protein is CASSESRIYGYTF.

This clonotype appeared many times. The V call is TRBV5-1, the J call TRBJ1-6; D is uncertain. Germline CDR1 reads SGHRS; CDR2 reads YFSETQ. V was cut by 4 bases and J by 7 bases, with 21 bases left in between. This CDR3 is built from 17 residues. The CDR3 sequence: CASSPDPEGGINSPLHF. For the CDR3, the DNA is TGCGCCAGCAGCCCAGATCCGGAGGGAGGGATCAATTCACCCCTCCACTTT. Looking up the rest from reference TRBV5-1 and TRBJ1-6 gives the full variable domain: KAGVTQTPRYLIKTRGQQVTLSCSPISGHRSVSWYQQTPGQGLQFLFEYFSETQRNKGNFPGRFSGRQFSNSRSEMNVSTLELGDSALYLCASSPDPEGGINSPLHFGNGTRLTVT.

This clonotype has more than one count but fewer than ten. The V gene is TRBV4-1, the J gene TRBJ2-3, with a tentative D call TRBD2 (6 bases). This CDR3 is 16 amino acids long. Germline values: CDR1 MGHRA, CDR2 YSYEKL. V lost 0 bases and J 0 bases, leaving 10 bases between the germline ends. The CDR3 sequence is CASSQEGGGSTDTQYF. The CDR3 nucleotides read TGCGCCAGCAGCCAAGAAGGTGGGGGGAGCACAGATACGCAGTATTTT.

This clonotype was observed many times. This sequence joins TRBV2 and TRBJ1-6; weak D call: TRBD1 (6 bases). Deletions cut 4 bases from V and 5 bases from J, with 21 bases between. CDR1 is SNHLY and CDR2 is FYNNEI in the germline V gene. This CDR3 spans 18 amino acids. The CDR3 DNA is TGTGCCAGCAGTGGTCGGGGTAGGGACAACGCCGATAATTCACCCCTCCACTTT. Its protein product is CASSGRGRDNADNSPLHF.

This clonotype showed up many times. The V and J genes are TRBV20-1 and TRBJ2-7; D is perhaps TRBD1 or TRBD2 (7 bases each). The V gene lost 6 bases and the J gene lost 6 bases, with 21 bases spanning the gap. The germline gives CDR1 DFQATT, CDR2 SNEGSKA (reference sequence). CDR3 length: 14 residues. CDR3 coding DNA: TGCAGTGCCAGGGGGGGGGCAGGGGGGTCCGAGCAGTACTTC. It codes for CSARGGAGGSEQYF.

There are many counts of this clonotype. The V call is TRBV19, the J call TRBJ2-2; TRBD1 might be the D (8 bases). Germline V gene sequence: CDR1 LNHDA, CDR2 SQIVND (reference sequence). This CDR3 spans 16 amino acids. V lost 2 bases, J lost 4 bases, and 14 bases lay in between. CDR3 loop: CASSISGTGFTGELFF. In DNA, the CDR3 is TGTGCCAGTAGTATAAGCGGGACAGGATTCACCGGGGAGCTGTTTTTT.

CDR3 region: CASSSKNLAGGNEQFF. CDR3 bases: TGTGCCAGCAGCTCGAAGAATCTAGCGGGAGGGAATGAGCAGTTCTTC. The V gene is TRBV7-9, the J gene TRBJ2-1, with 12 bases aligning to TRBD2. The CDR3 runs to 16 residues. With 4 bases clipped from V and 7 bases from J, the junction kept 8 bases outside the gene matches. The germline V gene has CDR1 SEHNR and CDR2 FQNEAQ (reference sequence). Together with reference TRBV7-9 and TRBJ2-1, the CDR3 gives the full variable domain: DTGVSQNPRHKITKRGQNVTFRCDPISEHNRLYWYRQTLGQGPEFLTYFQNEAQLEKSRLLSDRFSAERPKGSFSTLEIQRTEQGDSAMYLCASSSKNLAGGNEQFFGPGTRLTVL.

The gene calls are TRBV2 and TRBJ1-2; 11 bases match TRBD1. The germline CDR1 and CDR2 sequences are SNHLY and FYNNEI. With 1 base clipped from V and 5 bases from J, the junction kept 3 bases outside the gene matches. The CDR3 loop spans 15 amino acids. CDR3 residues: CASSEGTGGEYGYTF. CDR3 DNA: TGTGCCAGCAGTGAAGGGACAGGGGGCGAGTATGGCTACACCTTC.

This clonotype was detected only a few times. Being one base from a much bigger clone, this may be a read error. CDR3 sequence (DNA): TGTGCCGGCCAAGGAGGGGTGGGGCAGCCCCAGCATTTT. This encodes CAGQGGVGQPQHF. The chain has TRBV2 and TRBJ1-5, with D perhaps matching TRBD1 (5 bases). Germline V gives CDR1 SNHLY, CDR2 FYNNEI. With 11 bases removed from V and 7 bases from J, the gap between germline ends came to 18 bases. The CDR3 sequence is 13 residues long. The whole variable domain, remainder taken from reference TRBV2 and TRBJ1-5, is EPEVTQTPSHQVTQMGQEVILRCVPISNHLYFYWYRQILGQKVEFLVSFYNNEISEKSEIFDDQFSVERPDGSNFTLKIRSTKLEDSAMYFCAGQGGVGQPQHFGDGTRLSIL.

This clonotype came up a few times. V and J are TRBV18 and TRBJ2-7; D is possibly TRBD2 (6 bases). Trimming pared 2 bases from V and 5 bases from J, leaving 10 bases between. This CDR3 region has 13 residues. Germline V CDR1 and CDR2: KGHSH, LQKENI. The chain's CDR3 is CASSPGGTHEQYF. The CDR3 DNA is TGTGCCAGCTCACCAGGCGGGACCCACGAGCAGTACTTC. Full variable domain (missing parts from reference TRBV18 and TRBJ2-7): NAGVMQNPRHLVRRRGQEARLRCSPMKGHSHVYWYRQLPEEGLKFMVYLQKENIIDESGMPKERFSAEFPKEGPSILRIQQVVRGDSAAYFCASSPGGTHEQYFGPGTRLTVT.

At least ten counts were recorded for this clonotype. The chain uses TRBV30 and TRBJ2-5; 7 positions agree with TRBD1. Per germline, CDR1 GTSNPN and CDR2 SVGIG (reference sequence). The CDR3 is 12 amino acids. The J segment lost 5 bases and the V segment lost 5 bases, leaving 5 bases of the junction unmatched. CDR3 coding DNA: TGTGCCTGGGGGGACAGTCTGGAGACCCAGTACTTC. Its protein is CAWGDSLETQYF.

This clonotype was observed at least ten times. The chain has TRBV6-2 or TRBV6-3 and TRBJ2-4, with no clear D. V was clipped by 6 bases and J by 0 bases, with 12 bases between them. The germline gives CDR1 MNHEY, CDR2 SVGEGT. There are 15 residues in the CDR3. CDR3 DNA: TGTGCCAGCAGCCACCACAGCCTAGCCAAAAACATTCAGTACTTC. Its protein product is CASSHHSLAKNIQYF.

This clonotype was detected many times. This chain joins TRBV12-3 or TRBV12-4 and TRBJ1-1; TRBD1 aligns across 8 bases. This CDR3 is 15 amino acids long. With V trimmed by 7 bases and J by 6 bases, 13 bases remained unmatched. CDR3 protein: CASTNRQGRAAEAFF. The CDR3 DNA follows: TGTGCCAGCACTAACCGACAGGGGCGGGCGGCTGAAGCTTTCTTT.

This clonotype turned up a few times. The V call is TRBV6-1, the J call TRBJ2-1; 11 bases are a match to TRBD2. Trimming took 5 bases from V and 0 from J; bases not matched to a gene: 9. Germline V gives CDR1 MNHNS, CDR2 SASEGT. The CDR3 sequence is 18 residues long. The CDR3 spells CASSPVAGGRSSYNEQFF. The CDR3 DNA sequence: TGTGCCAGCAGTCCAGTAGCGGGAGGGAGGAGCTCCTACAATGAGCAGTTCTTC.